This T cell receptor beta chain is drawn from a study of human T cells and chemical hapten exposure. In germline, CDR1 is DFQATT, CDR2 SNEGSKA (reference sequence). The CDR3 has 15 amino acids. V was shortened by 3 bases and J by 4 bases, with 18 bases between the two germline ends. Time point: pre-sensitization, week 0. Treatment defined: therapeutic diphenylcyclopropenone sensitization with weekly scalp DPC. MiXCR, applied by TCRdb to the RACE reads, yields one record per CDR3 protein. Of more than 250,000 distinct CDR3 sequences detected, about 8.6% appear once; the ten largest clones hold 2% to 2.5%.

The J gene is TRBJ1-1, the V gene TRBV20-1, with D perhaps matching TRBD1 (6 bases). The source material was whole blood, sampled in connection with sensitization to the hapten diphenylcyclopropenone (DPC). The sequence came from a woman aged 40 to 55 with alopecia areata. Some clones in this sample may be carry-over from other donors' samples. The CDR3 DNA follows: TGCAGTGCTAGTGGTTCGTTAGCAGGGGCCACTGAAGCTTTCTTT. This encodes CSASGSLAGATEAFF.